This T cell receptor (beta chain) was found in a study of control samples from healthy donors and cancer patients (dated by TCRdb to between 2020 and 2021). The V end loses 1 base and the J end loses 4 bases, and a stretch of 5 bases separates them. Reading from cysteine to valine, the CDR3 counts 12 amino acids. Solely the CDR3 DNA is kept, with 36 bases framed from the first base. From the germline V gene, CDR1 is SGHAT and CDR2 is FQNNGV. Details on this clone: Its antigen is currently not known. No much larger clone is present one base from it, and per-base qualities are unavailable.

The library was obtained by the immunoSEQ multiplex PCR assay. In TCRdb, the immuneACCESS table is reduced to in-frame sequences with V and J assigned. These tables do not hold every clone; where another copy was compared, an unresolved V gene accounts for under half, and the others remain unexplained. The sample includes about 110,000 clones, with approximately 80% observed a single time. Around 6.4% of the sample is in the top ten clones. The receptor was derived from a man aged 18 to 35 in good health. Sequenced: blood. The rearranged segments are TRBV11-2 and TRBJ2-7; the D gene assignment is ambiguous. The DNA sequence reads TGTGCCAGCAGCTTAGGCAAGTACGAGCAGTACGTC. The translation is CASSLGKYEQYV.